Listed below are T cell receptor beta chains from one sample, sequenced in a study of T cell responses to AZD1222 COVID-19 vaccine. Clones were read by immunoSEQ multiplex PCR, and TCRdb kept only the in-frame ones, dropping some. This sample has roughly 120,000 clones, with about nine tenths found just once. Sequences were derived from peripheral blood, sampled on day 0 of MenACWY control vaccination. All receptors derive from an adult in good health. Both conserved end residues are part of each CDR3. The D gene is left open where the match is weak. For some rows the clone size is stated as once, few or many, or as a class when expanded; others skip it.

abundance,len,d_gene,j_gene,v_gene,CDR3nt,CDR3aa
few,14,NA,TRBJ2-2,TRBV19,TGTGCCAGTAGAGGAGTCCCGAACACCGGGGAGCTGTTTTTT,CASRGVPNTGELFF
NA,11,NA,TRBJ2-1,TRBV25-1,TGTGCCAGCAGTCTCCGTTGGGAGCAGTTCTTC,CASSLRWEQFF
NA,15,TRBD2,TRBJ2-5,TRBV7-2,TGTGCCAGCAGCTTCTTTGGTAGCGGGGGAGAGACCCAGTACTTC,CASSFFGSGGETQYF
NA,13,NA,TRBJ2-7,TRBV27,TGTGCCAGCAGTTTATTCCTGGCGGGGGAGCAGTACTTC,CASSLFLAGEQYF
NA,16,TRBD2,TRBJ2-3,TRBV10-3,TGTGCCATCAGCGAACCGGGACTAGCGGGTGGAGATACGCAGTATTTT,CAISEPGLAGGDTQYF
NA,15,NA,TRBJ2-3,TRBV12-1,TGTGCCAGCAGCTATTCACCAGGGGGCACAGATACGCAGTATTTT,CASSYSPGGTDTQYF
NA,15,TRBD2,TRBJ2-7,TRBV4-1,TGCGCCAGCAGCCAAGTTCTAGCGGAAGGATACGAGCAGTACTTC,CASSQVLAEGYEQYF
NA,16,NA,TRBJ2-2,TRBV19,TGTGCCAGTCAACCATACGACAGGCTGAACACCGGGGAGCTGTTTTTT,CASQPYDRLNTGELFF
NA,17,TRBD1,TRBJ2-7,TRBV28,TGTGCCAGCAGAAGTCGGGGACAGGGATTTATCTCCTACGAGCAGTACTTC,CASRSRGQGFISYEQYF
NA,13,NA,TRBJ2-1,TRBV6-5,TGTGCCAGCTTCGGGCCCTCCTACAATGAGCAGTTCTTC,CASFGPSYNEQFF
NA,14,NA,TRBJ1-2,TRBV28,TGTGCCAGCAGTCCCCGAGAAGACTTCTATGGCTACACCTTC,CASSPREDFYGYTF
NA,15,NA,TRBJ1-2,TRBV2,TGTGCCAGCAGTGAAGTGGGGCAGGTCCCCTATGGCTACACCTTC,CASSEVGQVPYGYTF
NA,14,NA,TRBJ1-1,TRBV9,TGTGCCAGCAGCGTAAAACAGGAGAACACTGAAGCTTTCTTT,CASSVKQENTEAFF
NA,16,TRBD2,TRBJ2-3,TRBV5-6,TGTGCCAGCAGCCTCTCCGGGACTACTAGCACAGATACGCAGTATTTT,CASSLSGTTSTDTQYF
NA,14,NA,TRBJ2-7,TRBV13,TGTGCCAGCAGCTTAATGCGCAGGGACCACGAGCAGTACTTC,CASSLMRRDHEQYF
NA,12,NA,TRBJ1-1,TRBV30,TGTGCCTGGAGTGCAGAGAACACTGAAGCTTTCTTT,CAWSAENTEAFF
NA,15,NA,TRBJ1-5,TRBV3-1/TRBV3-2,TGTGCCAGCAGCCAAGAAGGGGAAGTGGATCAGCCCCAGCATTTT,CASSQEGEVDQPQHF
NA,20,NA,TRBJ2-1,TRBV21-1,TGTGCCAGCAGCAAATGGGGAGGACTAGCGGGAAAGGATCCGTACAATGAGCAGTTCTTC,CASSKWGGLAGKDPYNEQFF
once,14,NA,TRBJ2-7,TRBV3-1/TRBV3-2,TGTGCCAGCAGCCAAGATCGGGGAACCTACGAGCAGTACTTC,CASSQDRGTYEQYF
NA,15,NA,TRBJ1-4,TRBV27,TGTGCCAGCAGTTCCTCGACAGGTTCGAGTGAAAAACTGTTTTTT,CASSSSTGSSEKLFF
NA,15,NA,TRBJ1-3,TRBV4-2,TGTGCCAGCAGCCAAGGAGGCTTCTCTGGAAACACCATATATTTT,CASSQGGFSGNTIYF
NA,16,TRBD2,TRBJ2-5,TRBV7-3,TGTGCCAGCAGCTCGGGACTAGCGGGAAGCCAAGAGACCCAGTACTTC,CASSSGLAGSQETQYF
NA,15,NA,TRBJ2-5,TRBV9,TGTGCCAGCAGCGTAGGACCCGGGAGTGGGGAGACCCAGTACTTC,CASSVGPGSGETQYF
NA,15,NA,TRBJ2-3,TRBV5-1,TGCGCCAGCAGCTCGGGAGGGGGCGGAACAGATACGCAGTATTTT,CASSSGGGGTDTQYF
NA,15,TRBD2,TRBJ2-3,TRBV3-1/TRBV3-2,TGTGCCAGCAGCCAAGACGGGACTAGCGGGAGGAAGAAGTATTTT,CASSQDGTSGRKKYF
NA,14,TRBD1,TRBJ1-2,TRBV18,TGTGCCAGCTCACCCGGACAGGCTAACTATGGCTACACCTTC,CASSPGQANYGYTF
NA,14,NA,TRBJ1-1,TRBV6-1,TGTGCCAGCAGTGAAGCAGGCAGGGGTAGGTGGGCTTTCTTT,CASSEAGRGRWAFF
once,14,NA,TRBJ2-7,TRBV6-2/TRBV6-3,TGTGCCAGCAGTTCCACAGGGCCACCCTACGAGCAGTACTTC,CASSSTGPPYEQYF
NA,20,TRBD2,TRBJ2-5,TRBV24-1,TGTGCCACCAGTGATTTCCCCTCCAGGGGAATAGCGGGAGGAGAAGAGACCCAGTACTTC,CATSDFPSRGIAGGEETQYF
NA,14,TRBD1,TRBJ1-2,TRBV27,TGTGCCAGCAGTTTAAGAGGGACAGGGCATGGCTACACCTTC,CASSLRGTGHGYTF
NA,17,TRBD1,TRBJ2-2,TRBV5-1,TGCGCCAGCAGCTTGGGGACAGGGGGGATGAACACCGGGGAGCTGTTTTTT,CASSLGTGGMNTGELFF
NA,14,NA,TRBJ2-7,TRBV6-5,TGTGCCAGCAGTTACCAGGCTGGGGTAGAGGAGCAGTACTTC,CASSYQAGVEEQYF
once,13,TRBD1,TRBJ1-6,TRBV6-2/TRBV6-3,TGTGCCAGCAGTGACAGGGGGCTTTCACCCCTCCACTTT,CASSDRGLSPLHF
NA,14,TRBD2,TRBJ2-7,TRBV28,TGTGCCGGCTCGAGCGGGAGCATTCACCGCGAGCAGTACTTC,CAGSSGSIHREQYF
NA,12,NA,TRBJ2-1,TRBV7-3,TGTGCCAGCAGCTTGACCCAGGGTGAGCAGTTCTTC,CASSLTQGEQFF
NA,17,TRBD1,TRBJ1-1,TRBV28,TGTGCCAGCAGTTGGGGACAGACCTTAATGTTGAACACTGAAGCTTTCTTT,CASSWGQTLMLNTEAFF
NA,16,TRBD2,TRBJ2-2,TRBV6-1,TGTGCCAGCAGTGAAATACTAGCGGGAGGGACCGGGGAGCTGTTTTTT,CASSEILAGGTGELFF
NA,18,NA,TRBJ2-3,TRBV30,TGTGCCTGGAGTGTATACAGGGCGGACTTCACTAGCACAGATACGCAGTATTTT,CAWSVYRADFTSTDTQYF
NA,14,NA,TRBJ2-5,TRBV5-1,TGCGCCAGCAGCTTCGCGGGGCGCCAAGAGACCCAGTACTTC,CASSFAGRQETQYF
NA,14,TRBD2,TRBJ2-1,TRBV4-1,TGCGCCAGCGGGCGGGAGTCTATGGGCAATGAGCAGTTCTTC,CASGRESMGNEQFF
NA,17,TRBD1,TRBJ2-1,TRBV15,TGTGCCACCAGCGATTTTTCCGGGACAGGGGTCTACAATGAGCAGTTCTTC,CATSDFSGTGVYNEQFF
NA,12,NA,TRBJ2-3,TRBV30,TGTGCCTGGAGCCCCTCCACAGATACGCAGTATTTT,CAWSPSTDTQYF
NA,14,NA,TRBJ2-1,TRBV9,TGTGCCAGCAGCCCTTTAGTGTGGGGCAATGAGCAGTTCTTC,CASSPLVWGNEQFF
NA,15,TRBD1,TRBJ2-1,TRBV28,TGTGCCAGCAGTTTTAGGGACAGGGCCAGGGGTGAGCAGTTCTTC,CASSFRDRARGEQFF
NA,14,TRBD1,TRBJ2-7,TRBV6-2/TRBV6-3,TGTGCCAGCAGTTATGGGACAGGGGTGAGCGAGCAGTACTTC,CASSYGTGVSEQYF